The clone carrying this TCR beta chain appeared a few times. What it recognizes is unknown. The sample originates from a study of CD8 T cells in ankylosing spondylitis. Study results and limitations: The clones that were linked to disease were reported to be significantly enriched in matched synovial fluid samples from ankylosing spondylitis patients. One TCR beta motif, made up of roughly eight highly homologous variants, appeared characteristic of ankylosing spondylitis blood.

From the 5' RACE reads, TCRdb called clonotypes with MiXCR, one entry per CDR3 protein. Of around 280,000 distinct CDR3 sequences listed, about 20% were seen once; the top ten hold 7.5% to 9%. This CDR3 has 15 residues. V lost 2 bases and J 4 bases, leaving 14 bases between the germline ends. The sample consisted of blood, either unsorted or a sorted T cell fraction (not recorded which). The chain recombines TRBV12-3 or TRBV12-4 with TRBJ1-1; the D gene is possibly TRBD1 (5 bases). The source is a male donor with ankylosing spondylitis or in good health (not recorded which). CDR3 sequence (DNA): TGTGCCAGCAGTTTAAGGTCTGGGGCCACCACTGAAGCTTTCTTT. Translating gives CASSLRSGATTEAFF.